What follows describes a single T cell receptor (beta chain). The data were taken from a study of blood T cell repertoires in COVID-19. On the study more broadly: Samples came from the United States, Italy and Spain, spanning acute and convalescent COVID-19.

Measured with immunoSEQ multiplex PCR; TCRdb has only the in-frame clones, and not every one. The sample lists 150,000 or so clones; approximately 80% were seen once. The CDR3 has 14 residues. Germline V CDR1 and CDR2: MNHNY, SVGAGI (reference sequence). The ends were cut back, 5 bases at V and 10 bases at J, with 17 bases in the middle. The chain carries TRBV6-6 and TRBJ1-4; possible D gene TRBD1, 6 bases. Material: peripheral blood. This receptor was taken from a woman in her thirties or forties with active or convalescent COVID-19. The CDR3 sequence is CASSNGDTPGKLFF. The CDR3 DNA is TGTGCCAGCAGTAACGGGGACACTCCAGGAAAACTGTTTTTT.